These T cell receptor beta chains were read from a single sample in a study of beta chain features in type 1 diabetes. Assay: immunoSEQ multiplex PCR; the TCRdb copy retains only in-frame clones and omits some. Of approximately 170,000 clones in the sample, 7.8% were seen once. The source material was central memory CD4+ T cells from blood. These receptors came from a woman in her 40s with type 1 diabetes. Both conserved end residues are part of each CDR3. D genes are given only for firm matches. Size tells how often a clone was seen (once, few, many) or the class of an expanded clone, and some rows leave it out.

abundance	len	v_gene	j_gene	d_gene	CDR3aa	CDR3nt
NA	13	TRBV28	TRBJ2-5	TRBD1	CASTETGGETQYF	TGTGCCAGCACCGAAACAGGGGGAGAGACCCAGTACTTC
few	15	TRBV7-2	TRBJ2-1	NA	CASSPRRPQGREQFF	TGTGCCAGCAGCCCCCGTAGGCCTCAGGGCAGGGAGCAGTTCTTC
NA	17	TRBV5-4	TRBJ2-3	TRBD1	CASSPAGGQGYTDTQYF	TGTGCCAGCAGCCCGGCCGGGGGACAGGGTTACACAGATACGCAGTATTTT
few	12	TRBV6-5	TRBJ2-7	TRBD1	CASWDRVGEQYF	TGTGCCAGCTGGGACAGGGTCGGCGAGCAGTACTTC
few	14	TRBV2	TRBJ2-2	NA	CASSVGRGTGELFF	TGTGCCAGCAGTGTGGGTAGGGGGACCGGGGAGCTGTTTTTT
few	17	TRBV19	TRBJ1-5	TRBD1	CASSKGQGVIRNQPQHF	TGTGCCAGTAGTAAGGGACAGGGAGTTATTCGCAATCAGCCCCAGCATTTT
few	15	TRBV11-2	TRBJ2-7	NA	CASSLDGQGFEEQYF	TGTGCCAGCAGCTTAGACGGGCAGGGATTCGAAGAGCAGTACTTC
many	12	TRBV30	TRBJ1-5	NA	CALAQVNQPQHF	TGTGCCTTAGCACAAGTCAATCAGCCCCAGCATTTT
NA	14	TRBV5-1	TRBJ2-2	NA	CASSPLSASGELFF	TGCGCCAGCAGCCCTTTGTCTGCGTCCGGGGAGCTGTTTTTT
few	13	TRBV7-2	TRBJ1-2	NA	CASSFEQGHGYTF	TGTGCCAGCAGCTTTGAACAGGGCCATGGCTACACCTTC
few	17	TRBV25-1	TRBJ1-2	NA	CASSESNIIGEAYGYTF	TGTGCCAGCAGTGAATCTAATATAATAGGGGAGGCCTATGGCTACACCTTC
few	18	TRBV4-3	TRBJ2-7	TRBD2	CASSQDLVRGDLSYEQYF	TGCGCCAGCAGCCAAGATCTGGTGCGGGGGGACCTCTCCTACGAGCAGTACTTC
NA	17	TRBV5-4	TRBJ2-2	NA	CASSPSPTGANTGELFF	TGCGCCAGCAGCCCCAGCCCGACAGGAGCGAACACCGGGGAGCTGTTTTTT
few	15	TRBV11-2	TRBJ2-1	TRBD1	CASSMEGDRGNEQFF	TGTGCCAGCAGCATGGAGGGGGACAGGGGCAATGAGCAGTTCTTC
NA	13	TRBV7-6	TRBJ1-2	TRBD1	CASSLRDRGGYTF	TGTGCCAGCAGCTTAAGGGACAGGGGAGGCTACACCTTC
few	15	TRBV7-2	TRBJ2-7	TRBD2	CASSLATSGSYEQYF	TGTGCCAGCAGCTTGGCCACTAGCGGGAGCTACGAGCAGTACTTC
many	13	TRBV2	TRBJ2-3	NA	CASQQRSTDTQYF	TGTGCCAGCCAACAGCGGAGCACAGATACGCAGTATTTT
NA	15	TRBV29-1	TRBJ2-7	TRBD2	CSVEDPSGRAYEQYF	TGCAGCGTTGAAGATCCGAGCGGGAGGGCCTACGAGCAGTACTTC
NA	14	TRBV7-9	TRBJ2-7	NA	CASSLVALRDEQYF	TGTGCCAGCAGCTTAGTGGCGCTGAGGGACGAGCAGTACTTC
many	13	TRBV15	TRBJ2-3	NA	CATSRGGKDTQYF	TGTGCCACCAGCAGAGGAGGGAAAGATACGCAGTATTTT
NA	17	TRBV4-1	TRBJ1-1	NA	CASSQDQGSRMNTEAFF	TGCGCCAGCAGCCAAGATCAGGGGTCTCGTATGAACACTGAAGCTTTCTTT
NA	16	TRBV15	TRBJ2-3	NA	CATSRKQIRTTDTQYF	TGTGCCACCAGCAGGAAACAGATAAGAACAACAGATACGCAGTATTTT
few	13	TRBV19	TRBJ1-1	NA	CASSIYFDGEAFF	TGTGCCAGTAGTATTTATTTTGACGGGGAAGCTTTCTTT
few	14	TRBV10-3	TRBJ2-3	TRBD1	CAISDDRGTDTQYF	TGTGCCATCAGTGACGACAGGGGAACAGATACGCAGTATTTT
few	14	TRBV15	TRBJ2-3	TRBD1	CATVGDRGTDTQYF	TGTGCCACAGTGGGGGACAGGGGAACAGATACGCAGTATTTT
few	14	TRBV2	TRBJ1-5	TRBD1	CASRAGTENQPQHF	TGTGCCAGCAGGGCCGGGACAGAGAATCAGCCCCAGCATTTT
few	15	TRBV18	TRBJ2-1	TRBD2	CASSQPGRDGNEQFF	TGTGCCAGCTCACAGCCTGGGAGGGATGGTAATGAGCAGTTCTTC
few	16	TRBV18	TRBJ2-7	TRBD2	CASSPSTSGGPNEQYF	TGTGCCAGCTCACCGTCGACTAGCGGGGGGCCTAACGAGCAGTACTTC
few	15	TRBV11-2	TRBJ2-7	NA	CASSSSDRNGYEQYF	TGTGCCAGCAGCTCCAGCGATAGAAACGGGTACGAGCAGTACTTC
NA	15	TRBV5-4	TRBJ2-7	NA	CASSLGDIEPYEQYF	TGTGCCAGCAGCTTGGGGGACATTGAACCCTACGAGCAGTACTTC
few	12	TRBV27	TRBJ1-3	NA	CASRASGNTIYF	TGTGCCAGCAGGGCTTCTGGAAACACCATATATTTT
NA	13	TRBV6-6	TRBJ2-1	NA	CASSVTGGDEQFF	TGTGCCAGCAGTGTTACAGGGGGGGATGAGCAGTTCTTC
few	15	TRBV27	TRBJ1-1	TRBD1	CASSSRDRGVTEAFF	TGTGCCAGCAGTTCCCGGGACAGGGGAGTCACTGAAGCTTTCTTT
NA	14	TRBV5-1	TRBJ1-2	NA	CASSPGLVDYGYTF	TGCGCCAGCAGCCCAGGGTTGGTGGACTATGGCTACACCTTC
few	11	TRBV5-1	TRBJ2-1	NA	CASSLGGKQFF	TGCGCCAGCAGCTTGGGAGGAAAGCAGTTCTTC
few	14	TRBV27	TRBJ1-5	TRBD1	CASSLGQGGQPQHF	TGTGCCAGCAGTTTAGGACAGGGAGGGCAGCCCCAGCATTTT